This T cell receptor (beta chain) was profiled in a study of Ad26.COV2.S vaccination and SARS-CoV-2 variants. Looking at the study overall: Among those in the COV1001 Ad26.COV2.S trial arm was the donor. Recipients of Ad26.COV2.S got it intramuscularly, once or twice 56 days apart.

The CDR3 length is 16 residues. The table came from immunoSEQ multiplex PCR; TCRdb's copy has only in-frame clones and leaves some out. The sample consists of approximately 400,000 clones, about 88% of them appearing once. As to treatment: over 15 received Ad26.COV2.S at low or high dose, single or two shots; five or six received placebo; per-sample allocation not given. Sampling happened 63 days after the first vaccine or placebo injection. The sample came from a Boston adult aged 18-55 years. Expressing Wuhan-strain SARS-CoV-2 spike, an Ad26 vector served as the vaccine. This clonotype originated in a person aged 18-60 years who received the Ad26.COV2.S COVID-19 vaccine or a placebo. V usage is TRBV12-2 and J usage is TRBJ1-5; the D call in the table, TRBD1, was not verified against the DNA. TRBV12-2 is a recognized pseudogene. The sequencing used peripheral blood, collected in a trial of Ad26.COV2.S vaccine versus placebo. The CDR3 coding sequence is TGTGCAAGTCGCCCGGGACAGGGGGCGACTGATCAGCCCCAGCATTTT. It codes for CASRPGQGATDQPQHF.